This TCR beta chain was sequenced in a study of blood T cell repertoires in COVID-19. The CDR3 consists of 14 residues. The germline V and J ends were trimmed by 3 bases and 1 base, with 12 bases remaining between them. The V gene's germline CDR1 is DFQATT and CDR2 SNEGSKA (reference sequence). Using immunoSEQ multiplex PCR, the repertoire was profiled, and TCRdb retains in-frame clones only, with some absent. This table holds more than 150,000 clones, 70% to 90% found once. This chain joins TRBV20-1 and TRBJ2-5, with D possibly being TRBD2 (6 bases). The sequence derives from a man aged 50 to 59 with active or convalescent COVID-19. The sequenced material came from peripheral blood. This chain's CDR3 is CSASSLRGQETQYF. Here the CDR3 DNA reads TGCAGTGCTAGTTCGTTGCGGGGCCAAGAGACCCAGTACTTC.